A single sample is the source of the 29 T cell receptor beta chains below, sequenced in a study of human T cells and chemical hapten exposure. Stated time point: pre-sensitization, week 0. Noted treatment: therapeutic diphenylcyclopropenone sensitization with weekly scalp DPC. TCRdb re-called the RACE reads with MiXCR, one entry per CDR3 protein. This repertoire shows 250,000 or so distinct CDR3 sequences, over 7.5% found once; its top ten account for 0.9% to 1.5%. The sequenced sample was whole blood, obtained in connection with sensitization to the hapten diphenylcyclopropenone (DPC). All receptors come from a man between 18 and 35 years old with alopecia areata. Some clones in this sample may be carry-over from other donors' samples.

There are many counts of this clonotype. The chain recombines TRBV20-1 with TRBJ1-4, with D unclear. Trimming pared 6 bases from V and 3 bases from J, leaving 11 bases between. The germline V gene has CDR1 DFQATT and CDR2 SNEGSKA (reference sequence). The CDR3 has 13 amino acids. In DNA, the CDR3 is TGCAGTGCCCCCGCGTTTCCTAATGAAAAACTGTTTTTT. Translating gives CSAPAFPNEKLFF.

This clonotype was seen repeatedly, ten times or more. The chain employs TRBV3-1 and TRBJ2-3; no definite D call. The CDR3 loop spans 16 amino acids. Per the germline V gene, CDR1 is LGHDT and CDR2 is YNNKEL (reference sequence). Trimming cost V 0 bases and J 0 bases, with 10 bases left between them. CDR3 sequence: CASSQDLAYSTDTQYF. CDR3 DNA sequence: TGTGCCAGCAGCCAAGATCTGGCATACAGCACAGATACGCAGTATTTT.

There are a few counts of this clonotype. The V call is TRBV3-1, the J call TRBJ1-6; no clear D. This CDR3 spans 17 amino acids. Deletions cut 0 bases from V and 6 bases from J, with 15 bases between. Germline CDR1 LGHDT, CDR2 YNNKEL (reference sequence). The CDR3 protein is CASSQDKGTRGNSPLHF. For the CDR3, the DNA is TGTGCCAGCAGCCAAGATAAAGGCACCCGGGGTAATTCACCCCTCCACTTT.

This clonotype was observed a handful of times. The chain carries TRBV6-4 and TRBJ1-6; D not certain. The CDR3 extends over 16 amino acids. Trimming pared 3 bases from V and 0 bases from J, leaving 9 bases between. Germline V gives CDR1 MRHNA, CDR2 SNTAGT. CDR3: CASSETQLSYNSPLHF. As DNA, the CDR3 is TGTGCCAGCAGTGAGACTCAACTCTCCTATAATTCACCCCTCCACTTT.

V gene TRBV24-1 combines with J gene TRBJ2-2; D gene unclear. The CDR3 totals 14 residues. Germline CDR1 is KGHDR and CDR2 is SFDVKD. V gave up 0 bases and J gave up 6 bases, with 7 bases separating them. DNA of the CDR3: TGTGCCACCAGTGATTTGAGTCCGCCCGGGGAGCTGTTTTTT. It translates to CATSDLSPPGELFF.

This clonotype was counted a few times. The chain employs TRBV3-1 and TRBJ2-1; 11 nucleotides align to TRBD2. The CDR3 is 17 amino acids. V was clipped by 4 bases and J by 6 bases; unmatched bases: 11. CDR1 is LGHDT and CDR2 is YNNKEL in the germline V gene (reference sequence). This CDR3 is CASSPLAGVTKVNEQFF. The CDR3 region has the DNA TGTGCCAGCAGCCCACTAGCGGGGGTTACAAAGGTCAATGAGCAGTTCTTC.

This rearrangement joins TRBV13 to TRBJ1-2, with D possibly TRBD1 on 5 matching bases. Per germline, CDR1 PRHDT and CDR2 FYEKMQ (reference sequence). The CDR3 spans 15 residues. V lost 3 bases to trimming and J lost 6 bases, with 17 bases between them. CDR3 in amino acids: CASSFVHRGINGYTF. DNA of the CDR3: TGTGCCAGCAGCTTCGTACACCGGGGGATAAATGGCTACACCTTC.

The chain combines TRBV10-3 with TRBJ2-7, with D hard to call. This CDR3 has 16 amino acids. V was clipped by 0 bases and J by 12 bases, with 24 bases between them. Germline V CDR1 and CDR2: ENHRY, SYGVKD. The CDR3 loop reads CAISESVGGSPTNRYV. The DNA of the CDR3 is TGTGCCATCAGTGAGTCAGTTGGCGGCAGCCCAACGAATCGGTACGTC.

This clonotype came up a few times. The chain links TRBV28 to TRBJ1-2, with 7 bases that match TRBD1. CDR3 length equals 13 residues. Unmatched junction bases numbered 9, after V lost 6 bases and J lost 8 bases. CDR1 is MDHEN, CDR2 SYDVKM, per germline. CDR3 sequence: CASRQTGVWGYTF. As DNA, the CDR3 is TGTGCCAGCAGGCAAACAGGGGTTTGGGGCTACACCTTC.

This sequence joins TRBV7-9 and TRBJ2-7; D unresolved. Looked up from germline, CDR1 is SEHNR and CDR2 is FQNEAQ (reference sequence). Deletions cut 3 bases from V and 0 bases from J, with 6 bases between. CDR3 size: 13 residues. The CDR3 region is CASSFADSYEQYV. The CDR3 DNA reads TGTGCCAGCAGCTTTGCGGACTCCTACGAGCAGTACGTC.

CDR3 loop: CASSIRDPNEKLFF. The CDR3 DNA follows: TGCGCCAGCAGCATCCGGGATCCGAATGAAAAACTGTTTTTT. The chain employs TRBV5-1 and TRBJ1-4, with unresolved D. Trimming stripped 4 bases from V and 5 bases from J, with 12 bases between. This CDR3 has 14 residues. Germline V gene sequence: CDR1 SGHRS, CDR2 YFSETQ.

This clonotype was counted a few times. V is TRBV20-1 and J is TRBJ1-2; D is undetermined. V shed 6 bases and J shed 0 bases, with 5 bases lying between them. The CDR3 is 11 residues long. Germline CDR1 is DFQATT and CDR2 is SNEGSKA (reference sequence). CDR3 protein: CSAYTNYGYTF. CDR3 sequence (DNA): TGCAGTGCCTACACTAACTATGGCTACACCTTC.

Here the CDR3 DNA reads TGTGCCAGCAGCGAGACAGGGACAGATACGCAGTATTTT. Encoded protein: CASSETGTDTQYF. This chain connects TRBV6-4 to TRBJ2-3, with TRBD1 matching over 7 bases. This CDR3 has 13 amino acids. Per the germline V gene, CDR1 is MRHNA and CDR2 is SNTAGT. V lost 6 bases and J lost 3; bases outside the gene matches: 3.

The gene calls are TRBV5-6 and TRBJ2-5, with D possibly called TRBD1 or TRBD2 (5 bases each). The V and J ends lost 0 bases and 4 bases respectively, with 10 bases between them. CDR3 length: 14 residues. From germline, CDR1 is SGHDT and CDR2 YYEEEE. CDR3: CASSLANGAETQYF. The CDR3 DNA is TGTGCCAGCAGCTTGGCCAACGGGGCAGAGACCCAGTACTTC.

The chain links TRBV18 to TRBJ1-5; 7 bases fit TRBD1. This CDR3 is 17 amino acids long. Germline values: CDR1 KGHSH, CDR2 LQKENI. The junction had 16 bases not matched to a gene; V was cut back by 4 bases and J by 7 bases. The CDR3: CASSRDRVLVADQPQHF. DNA of the CDR3: TGTGCCAGCTCACGAGACAGGGTCCTAGTGGCGGACCAGCCCCAGCATTTT.

The V gene is TRBV9, the J gene TRBJ1-1; D call uncertain. CDR3 length: 12 amino acids. With 6 bases removed from V and 1 base from J, the gap between germline ends came to 7 bases. The germline V gene encodes CDR1 SGDLS and CDR2 YYNGEE. The CDR3 loop reads CASKSGNTEAFF. CDR3 DNA sequence: TGTGCCAGCAAATCTGGGAACACTGAAGCTTTCTTT.

This clonotype was observed a handful of times. The gene calls are TRBV21-1 and TRBJ1-6. TRBV21-1 constitutes a pseudogene. The CDR3 totals 11 residues. In DNA form, the CDR3 reads TGTGCCAGCAGCAAAAGGATACCCCTCCACTTT. This codes for CASSKRIPLHF.

This clonotype was seen many times. The gene calls are TRBV11-1 and TRBJ2-5; TRBD2 aligns across 8 bases. The CDR3 extends over 16 amino acids. V trimming: 3 bases; J trimming: 1 base; junction bases outside the gene matches: 7. CDR1 and CDR2 (germline): SGHAT, FQDESV (reference sequence). This CDR3 reads CASSLGPGLVQETQYF. In DNA, the CDR3 is TGTGCCAGCAGCTTGGGGCCGGGACTAGTCCAAGAGACCCAGTACTTC.

The chain has TRBV12-3 or TRBV12-4 and TRBJ2-3; D not resolved. Trimming took off 7 bases at V and 4 bases at J, with 3 bases between the two ends. The CDR3 runs to 10 residues. CDR3 nucleotide sequence: TGTGCCAGCACCCCAGATACGCAGTATTTT. Translation gives CASTPDTQYF.

The J gene is TRBJ1-1, the V gene TRBV9; the D is unclear. The ends were cut back, 0 bases at V and 0 bases at J, with 6 bases in the middle. From germline, CDR1 is SGDLS and CDR2 YYNGEE. The CDR3 loop spans 14 amino acids. CDR3 residues: CASSVEPMNTEAFF. CDR3 bases: TGTGCCAGCAGCGTAGAGCCGATGAACACTGAAGCTTTCTTT.

This clonotype occurred a few times. One end of the junction does not line up with germline, which may come from a read error. This sequence joins TRBV12-3 or TRBV12-4 and TRBJ2-3; 10 bases are shared with TRBD1. This CDR3 comprises 18 residues. The CDR3 protein is CASSLGDRGISGTDTQYF. Written as DNA, the CDR3 is TGTGCCAGCAGTTTGGGGGACAGGGGAATATCGGGCACAGATACGCAGTACTTT.

V and J are TRBV12-3 or TRBV12-4 and TRBJ2-2, with a weak D call TRBD1 (5 bases). The CDR3 has 14 amino acids. V was pared by 6 bases and J by 0 bases, with 8 bases between. CDR3 DNA sequence: TGTGCCAGCAGCGACAGCGCGAACACCGGGGAGCTGTTTTTT. Translation gives CASSDSANTGELFF.

The V gene is TRBV19, the J gene TRBJ2-7; TRBD1 matches 8 bases. The CDR3 loop spans 14 amino acids. Losses at the gene ends were 3 bases for V and 1 base for J; bases not matched to a gene: 2. CDR1 is LNHDA and CDR2 is SQIVND in the germline V gene (reference sequence). The CDR3 DNA sequence: TGTGCCAGTAGTATCCGGACAGGGTCCTACGAGCAGTACTTC. Translation: CASSIRTGSYEQYF.

V usage is TRBV3-1 and J usage is TRBJ2-5; possible D gene TRBD1, 6 bases. Trimming left V 4 bases short and J 3 bases short, with 15 bases between. Germline V lookup: CDR1 LGHDT, CDR2 YNNKEL (reference sequence). This CDR3 contains 15 residues. CDR3: CASSRSGQLKETQYF. CDR3 in DNA: TGTGCCAGCAGCCGTTCCGGACAGCTCAAAGAGACCCAGTACTTC.

This clonotype has only a few counts. The V and J genes are TRBV27 and TRBJ1-4, with a weak D call TRBD1 (5 bases). The CDR3 has 17 amino acids. Germline V gene lookup returns CDR1 MNHEY and CDR2 SMNVEV (reference sequence). The V end was cut by 6 bases, the J end by 5 bases, with 22 bases between. The CDR3 DNA is TGTGCCAGCAGCCCAACAACAGGAGCGGGGAAAAATGAAAAACTGTTTTTT. Amino acids: CASSPTTGAGKNEKLFF.

In this sample, this clonotype turned up a few times. This chain joins TRBV20-1 and TRBJ1-2; 8 bases map to TRBD1. Per the germline V gene, CDR1 is DFQATT and CDR2 is SNEGSKA (reference sequence). After removal of 2 bases from V and 5 bases from J, the junction contained 10 bases not matched to a gene. The CDR3 loop spans 15 amino acids. The CDR3 loop is CSARKPTGEGYGYTF. The CDR3 bases are TGCAGTGCTAGAAAACCGACAGGGGAGGGGTATGGCTACACCTTC.

V is TRBV29-1 and J is TRBJ2-3, with TRBD2 identical over 11 bases. Germline trimming cut 7 bases from V and 3 bases from J; bases unmatched to any gene: 15. Germline loops: CDR1 SQVTM, CDR2 ANQGSEA. CDR3 length: 17 residues. CDR3 DNA sequence: TGCAGCGGAGAAGGGGGCTTAGCGGGAGGGCCGACAGATACGCAGTATTTT. It translates to CSGEGGLAGGPTDTQYF.

This clonotype has more than one count but fewer than ten. This sequence joins TRBV20-1 and TRBJ2-1; D might be TRBD1 (6 bases). Looked up from germline, CDR1 is DFQATT and CDR2 is SNEGSKA (reference sequence). The CDR3 extends over 14 amino acids. Trimming stripped 5 bases from V and 0 bases from J, with 11 bases between. In nucleotides, the CDR3 is TGCAGTGCTCCCAACAGGGTCTCCTACAATGAGCAGTTCTTC. Translation: CSAPNRVSYNEQFF.

This clonotype was seen a single time. With a much larger clone just one base away, this may be a read error. This sequence joins TRBV28 and TRBJ2-4, with 8 bases matching TRBD1. Germline CDR1 MDHEN, CDR2 SYDVKM. V shed 3 bases and J 3 bases; nucleotides not matched to a gene: 7. The CDR3 runs 16 residues. The CDR3 coding sequence is TGTGCCAGCAGTTTTGCAGGGGGCGAGAACAAAAACATTCAGTACTTC. Its translation: CASSFAGGENKNIQYF. Using reference TRBV28 and TRBJ2-4 for the parts outside the CDR3, the full variable domain is DVKVTQSSRYLVKRTGEKVFLECVQDMDHENMFWYRQDPGLGLRLIYFSYDVKMKEKGDIPEGYSVSREKKERFSLILESASTNQTSMYLCASSFAGGENKNIQYFGAGTRLSVL.